A single T cell receptor beta chain is shown here with its context. Antigen unknown. PCR used 60 Vbeta primers and 13 Jbeta primers. In the original processing: Unique TCR beta chains totaled some 80 million in a later count, with roughly 11 million of them shared. Profiled with immunoSEQ multiplex PCR; TCRdb holds only in-frame clones, not every one. V and J calls plus clone size are reproduced from that table; the DNA served to infer D and trimming. This table has more than 95,000 clones, more than 65% appearing once. Trimming removed 1 base from V and 2 bases from J; junction bases left unmatched: 0. Germline CDR1 and CDR2: SNHLY and FYNNEI. The CDR3 has 15 amino acids. This entry comes from a study of cytomegalovirus exposure and HLA in healthy donors. Background on the study: Previous work identified some 120 million unique TCR beta sequences from about 179 million T cells. Genetic ancestry analysis placed more than 80% of the approximately 390 donors that were genotyped in the Caucasian-associated cluster. Study-wide results and caveats: Rare sequences made up most TCRs, while some public TCRs were found in many donors.

The sample taken for sequencing was PBMCs. The clonotype was recovered from a young man in good health and CMV-seropositive. V gene TRBV2 combines with J gene TRBJ1-1; TRBD1 matches at 11 bases. The CDR3 DNA is TGTGCCAGCAGTGAAGGGACAGGGGGCAACACTGAAGCTTTCTTT. It is translated as CASSEGTGGNTEAFF.